The sequence of this TCR beta chain was determined in a study of cytomegalovirus exposure and HLA in healthy donors. V lost 5 bases, J lost 2 bases, and 5 bases lay in between. CDR3 length: 12 amino acids. CDR1 is MNHEY and CDR2 is SMNVEV in the germline V gene (reference sequence). In regard to this clone: Its antigen is still unknown. This sample includes further DNA sequences coding for the same CDR3.

General observations from the study: Under in vitro conditions, a few CMV-associated chains were confirmed as specific for CMV antigens.

Amplification used 60 Vbeta primers and 13 Jbeta primers. Clones were read by immunoSEQ multiplex PCR, and TCRdb kept only the in-frame ones, dropping some. The sample comprises 200,000 to 250,000 clones, more than 65% of which are singletons, and 1.5% to 2% rests with the top ten. Sequencing was performed on PBMCs. The source is a woman in her twenties or thirties in good health and CMV-seronegative. This chain joins TRBV27 and TRBJ2-3; no reliable D call. The CDR3 coding sequence is TGTGCCAGCAGTCCCTCCACAGATACGCAGTATTTT. Translating it yields CASSPSTDTQYF.